The 25 T cell receptor beta chains below were found in one sample sequenced in a study of EBV T-cell therapy then PD-1 blockade in nasopharyngeal carcinoma (TCRdb year 2021). These receptors' targets are unknown. The library was obtained by the immunoSEQ multiplex PCR assay. This is the immuneACCESS table as TCRdb keeps it, with only in-frame sequences that have V and J called. A part of the clones is gone; compared with another copy, unresolved V genes explain less than half, and the rest is unexplained. Across this sample there are tens of thousands of clones, with roughly four fifths seen only once. The ten largest clones represent 20% to 25% of the sample. Interpreted using the paper, the treatment or condition label stands for: AdE1-LMPpoly-expanded autologous EBV-specific T-cell therapy followed by anti-PD-1 nivolumab. Specimen: CD8+ T cells from blood, collected at day -245 from a patient whose treatment included autologous EBV-specific T cells and nivolumab. All receptors derive from a man aged 35 to 55 with nasopharyngeal carcinoma.

CDR3: CASSKQGNGTEAFF. Written as DNA, the CDR3 is TGTGCCAGCAGCAAACAGGGAAATGGCACTGAAGCTTTCTTT. This rearrangement joins TRBV21-1 to TRBJ1-1; TRBD1 was called by the table and not checked on the DNA. TRBV21-1 is given as a pseudogene. The length of the CDR3 is 14 residues.

The V and J genes are TRBV6-4 and TRBJ1-2; no firm D call. The CDR3 totals 13 residues. V was clipped by 4 bases and J by 4 bases, with 10 bases between them. The V gene's germline CDR1 is MRHNA and CDR2 SNTAGT. DNA for the CDR3: TGTGCCAGCAGTGCTAATTGGGGCTATGGCTACACCTTC. Translation gives CASSANWGYGYTF.

The rearrangement links TRBV7-2 to TRBJ2-1; the match to TRBD1 covers 7 bases. The CDR3 extends over 18 amino acids. Germline V lookup: CDR1 SGHTA, CDR2 FQGNSA. Trimming at V came to 3 bases and at J to 0 bases, leaving 11 bases not matched to a gene. The CDR3 protein is CASSFDRDSLYSYNEQFF. CDR3 nucleotide sequence: TGTGCCAGCAGCTTCGATCGGGACAGCTTATACTCCTACAATGAGCAGTTCTTC. The full variable domain, with the rest looked up from reference TRBV7-2 and TRBJ2-1, is GAGVSQSPSNKVTEKGKDVELRCDPISGHTALYWYRQSLGQGLEFLIYFQGNSAPDKSGLPSDRFSAERTGGSVSTLTIQRTQQEDSAVYLCASSFDRDSLYSYNEQFFGPGTRLTVL.

J is TRBJ2-5 and V is TRBV5-1; D is possibly TRBD1 (5 bases). Trimming removed 0 bases at V and 3 bases at J, with 12 bases between. Per germline, CDR1 SGHRS and CDR2 YFSETQ. This CDR3 region has 15 residues. CDR3: CASSLEDTTKETQYF. CDR3 DNA sequence: TGCGCCAGCAGCTTGGAGGACACAACTAAAGAGACCCAGTACTTC. Combining the CDR3 with reference TRBV5-1 and TRBJ2-5 gives the whole variable domain KAGVTQTPRYLIKTRGQQVTLSCSPISGHRSVSWYQQTPGQGLQFLFEYFSETQRNKGNFPGRFSGRQFSNSRSEMNVSTLELGDSALYLCASSLEDTTKETQYFGPGTRLLVL.

This clone was counted once. The chain has TRBV5-6 and TRBJ2-2; weak D call: TRBD2 (6 bases). Germline CDR1 reads SGHDT; CDR2 reads YYEEEE. This CDR3 comprises 16 residues. The V end was cut by 0 bases, the J end by 4 bases, with 13 bases between. The CDR3 region is CASSLGPTSSTGELFF. The CDR3 DNA sequence: TGTGCCAGCAGCTTGGGGCCTACTAGCAGCACCGGGGAGCTGTTTTTT. Full variable domain (remainder filled in from reference TRBV5-6 and TRBJ2-2): DAGVTQSPTHLIKTRGQQVTLRCSPKSGHDTVSWYQQALGQGPQFIFQYYEEEERQRGNFPDRFSGHQFPNYSSELNVNALLLGDSALYLCASSLGPTSSTGELFFGEGSRLTVL.

This clone showed up just once. The J gene is TRBJ2-7, the V gene TRBV12-3 or TRBV12-4; D might be TRBD1 (6 bases). With 10 bases removed from V and 5 bases from J, the gap between germline ends came to 18 bases. CDR3 length equals 13 residues. The CDR3: CAISGHYRDEQYF. CDR3 DNA: TGTGCCATCTCGGGACACTATCGAGACGAGCAGTACTTC.

The chain has TRBV9 and TRBJ2-1; maybe TRBD2 (7 bases). CDR1 SGDLS and CDR2 YYNGEE come from the germline V gene. The CDR3 extends over 15 amino acids. Trimming shortened V by 0 bases and J by 2 bases, and 9 bases separated the two germline ends. CDR3 DNA: TGTGCCAGCAGCGTAGTCGGGGGGCCCTACAATGAGCAGTTCTTC. The encoded protein is CASSVVGGPYNEQFF.

J is TRBJ2-2 and V is TRBV6-2 or TRBV6-3; D not resolved. Trimming cost V 0 bases and J 5 bases, with 10 bases left between them. The CDR3 has 15 amino acids. Germline CDR1 reads MNHEY; CDR2 reads SVGEGT. The CDR3 loop is CASSYSTLGTGELFF. CDR3 nucleotide sequence: TGTGCCAGCAGTTACTCGACGTTAGGGACCGGGGAGCTGTTTTTT.

The rearrangement links TRBV6-4 to TRBJ1-2; no definite D call. V lost 7 bases to trimming and J lost 4 bases, with 16 bases between them. The germline V gene has CDR1 MRHNA and CDR2 SNTAGT. This CDR3 is built from 14 residues. The CDR3 region has the DNA TGTGCCAGCAACCCCGGAGAGGGTGGCTATGGCTACACCTTC. It specifies CASNPGEGGYGYTF.

This chain joins TRBV6-4 and TRBJ2-3, with a weak D call TRBD2 (6 bases). The CDR3 loop spans 14 amino acids. Germline V gene sequence: CDR1 MRHNA, CDR2 SNTAGT. Trimming removed 0 bases from V and 3 bases from J, with 7 bases in between. The CDR3: CASSDSEGTDTQYF. The CDR3 region has the DNA TGTGCCAGCAGTGACTCGGAGGGAACAGATACGCAGTATTTT.

This clone was recorded once. This chain uses TRBV19 with TRBJ2-7, with a tentative D call TRBD1 (6 bases). Trimming stripped 6 bases from V and 5 bases from J, with 14 bases between. In germline, CDR1 is LNHDA, CDR2 SQIVND (reference sequence). The CDR3 runs 13 residues. The chain's CDR3 is CASSLRGFHEQYF. The CDR3 nucleotides read TGTGCCAGTAGCCTCAGGGGATTCCACGAGCAGTACTTC. Full variable domain (missing parts from reference TRBV19 and TRBJ2-7): DGGITQSPKYLFRKEGQNVTLSCEQNLNHDAMYWYRQDPGQGLRLIYYSQIVNDFQKGDIAEGYSVSREKKESFPLTVTSAQKNPTAFYLCASSLRGFHEQYFGPGTRLTVT.

The chain links TRBV2 to TRBJ2-7; perhaps TRBD2 as D (6 bases). The CDR3 is 13 residues long. V lost 10 bases, J lost 2 bases, and 15 bases lay in between. Germline loops: CDR1 SNHLY, CDR2 FYNNEI. The CDR3 DNA sequence: TGTGCCATCGCAGCGGGCGGGACCTACGAGCAGTACTTC. The encoded protein is CAIAAGGTYEQYF.

The chain carries TRBV7-9 and TRBJ2-5; no reliable D call. The V end was cut by 5 bases, the J end by 7 bases, with 14 bases between. This CDR3 spans 13 amino acids. Germline V CDR1 and CDR2: SEHNR, FQNEAQ (reference sequence). The CDR3 region has the DNA TGTGCCAGCAGCAGGACCCGGGTAGGGACCCAGTACTTC. Its protein product is CASSRTRVGTQYF.

The genes are TRBV2 and TRBJ2-2; the D is unclear. This CDR3 has 16 amino acids. V shed 3 bases and J shed 5 bases, with 16 bases lying between them. Per the germline V gene, CDR1 is SNHLY and CDR2 is FYNNEI. The CDR3 spells CASSEPYVSGTGELFF. The CDR3 region has the DNA TGTGCCAGCAGTGAGCCCTATGTATCTGGAACCGGGGAGCTGTTTTTT.

This chain joins TRBV2 and TRBJ2-2; tentative D call: TRBD1 (6 bases). Germline loops: CDR1 SNHLY, CDR2 FYNNEI. This CDR3 has 16 residues. V dropped 3 bases and J dropped 2 bases, with 13 bases sitting between them. CDR3 nucleotides: TGTGCCAGCAGTGACTCAGGGGTCATCAACACCGGGGAGCTGTTTTTT. It specifies CASSDSGVINTGELFF.

This rearrangement joins TRBV7-8 to TRBJ1-6, with TRBD1 as a possible D gene (5 bases). The length of the CDR3 is 17 residues. V was trimmed by 3 bases and J by 9 bases, leaving 21 bases between them. Germline-derived CDR1 and CDR2 are SGHVS and FQNEAQ. This CDR3 reads CASSLLRDPYGGSPLHF. The CDR3 nucleotides read TGTGCCAGCAGCTTGCTCCGGGACCCCTATGGTGGTTCACCCCTCCACTTT.

V usage is TRBV9 and J usage is TRBJ2-7; no clear D. The germline V gene has CDR1 SGDLS and CDR2 YYNGEE. Trimming shortened V by 1 base and J by 2 bases, and 13 bases separated the two germline ends. The CDR3 contains 15 residues. This CDR3 reads CASSVSSWATYEQYF. As DNA, the CDR3 is TGTGCCAGCAGCGTATCATCCTGGGCGACCTACGAGCAGTACTTC.

The rearrangement links TRBV6-2 or TRBV6-3 to TRBJ2-3, with D possibly matching TRBD2 (6 bases). V lost 0 bases and J 1 base, leaving 8 bases between the germline ends. Germline lookup yields CDR1 MNHEY and CDR2 SVGEGT. The CDR3 covers 15 residues. Written as DNA, the CDR3 is TGTGCCAGCAGTTACTCCGGGGAGGGCACAGATACGCAGTATTTT. Its translation: CASSYSGEGTDTQYF.

This chain joins TRBV7-8 and TRBJ1-6; 7 nucleotides align to TRBD1. The CDR3 is 18 amino acids. Germline trimming cut 4 bases from V and 6 bases from J; bases unmatched to any gene: 15. Germline loops: CDR1 SGHVS, CDR2 FQNEAQ. The CDR3 sequence: CASSSPGGTELFNSPLHF. CDR3 nucleotide sequence: TGTGCCAGCAGCTCACCCGGAGGGACAGAACTCTTTAATTCACCCCTCCACTTT.

The rearrangement joins TRBV3-1 (or the pseudogene TRBV3-2) to TRBJ1-6; TRBD1 agrees at 7 bases. The length of the CDR3 is 16 residues. With V trimmed by 4 bases and J by 4 bases, 7 bases remained unmatched. CDR1 and CDR2 from the germline V gene are LGHDT and YNNKEL (reference sequence). The CDR3 here is CASSPGTASYNSPLHF. CDR3 nucleotides: TGTGCCAGCAGCCCCGGGACAGCGAGTTATAATTCACCCCTCCACTTT.

The gene calls are TRBV6-2 or TRBV6-3 and TRBJ1-5; D possibly corresponds to TRBD1 (6 bases). CDR1 is MNHEY and CDR2 is SVGEGT in the germline V gene. The CDR3 covers 19 residues. V lost 0 bases, J lost 0 bases, and 18 bases lay in between. In nucleotides, the CDR3 is TGTGCCAGCAGTTACTCAGAGACAGGTCTACCTTATAGCAATCAGCCCCAGCATTTT. Encoded protein: CASSYSETGLPYSNQPQHF.

The chain links TRBV7-3 to TRBJ2-3; 8 bases match TRBD2. J gave up 6 bases and V 5 bases, and 10 bases lay outside the gene matches. Per the germline V gene, CDR1 is SGHTA and CDR2 is FQGTGA. The length of the CDR3 is 15 residues. The CDR3 protein is CASSRGAGGVDTQYF. For the CDR3, the DNA is TGTGCCAGCAGCCGCGGGGCGGGGGGCGTGGATACGCAGTATTTT.

This chain joins TRBV11-3 and TRBJ2-1; 8 bases are shared with TRBD2. Germline trimming cut 9 bases from V and 5 bases from J; bases unmatched to any gene: 3. The length of the CDR3 is 12 residues. Germline-derived CDR1 and CDR2 are SGHNT and YENEEA. The CDR3 here is CASSGGDNEQFF. Written as DNA, the CDR3 is TGTGCCAGTTCCGGGGGGGACAATGAGCAGTTCTTC.

The chain uses TRBV4-1 and TRBJ2-7; 9 nucleotides agree with TRBD2. The germline V gene encodes CDR1 MGHRA and CDR2 YSYEKL. Trimming cost V 5 bases and J 5 bases; bases outside gene matches: 16. CDR3 length equals 17 residues. CDR3 loop: CASSSRPGLASDDEQYF. As DNA, the CDR3 is TGCGCCAGCAGCTCAAGACCGGGACTAGCCTCCGATGACGAGCAGTACTTC.

The rearrangement links TRBV7-2 to TRBJ2-6; D remains ambiguous. V lost 4 bases and J lost 3, with 13 bases in between. CDR3 length: 16 amino acids. Per germline, CDR1 SGHTA and CDR2 FQGNSA. The CDR3 bases are TGTGCCAGCAGCTCCCCCCAGGTGGGTGGGGCCAACGTCCTGACTTTC. Its translation is CASSSPQVGGANVLTF. The full variable domain, in which reference TRBV7-2 and TRBJ2-6 provide the parts outside the CDR3, is GAGVSQSPSNKVTEKGKDVELRCDPISGHTALYWYRQSLGQGLEFLIYFQGNSAPDKSGLPSDRFSAERTGGSVSTLTIQRTQQEDSAVYLCASSSPQVGGANVLTFGAGSRLTVL.